The 21 T cell receptor beta chains below come from one sample, sequenced in a study of technical replicates of blood from a handful of donors. Measured with immunoSEQ multiplex PCR; TCRdb has only the in-frame clones, and not every one. The repertoire includes 50,000 to 70,000 clones, around 89% of them detected once, and 4.5% to 5% sits in the top ten. The sequenced material came from PBMCs. Every receptor here comes from a human donor in good health. Some clones in this sample may be carry-over from other donors' samples.

This chain joins TRBV11-2 and TRBJ2-3; TRBD1 matches at 7 bases. Germline CDR1 SGHAT, CDR2 FQNNGV. After removal of 3 bases from V and 3 bases from J, the junction contained 6 bases not matched to a gene. The CDR3 length is 15 residues. The CDR3 DNA reads TGTGCCAGCAGCTTCCCAGGGGGACAAACAGATACGCAGTATTTT. This codes for CASSFPGGQTDTQYF. The full variable domain, rest sourced from reference TRBV11-2 and TRBJ2-3, is EAGVAQSPRYKIIEKRQSVAFWCNPISGHATLYWYQQILGQGPKLLIQFQNNGVVDDSQLPKDRFSAERLKGVDSTLKIQPAKLEDSAVYLCASSFPGGQTDTQYFGPGTRLTVL.

This chain uses TRBV12-5 with TRBJ2-3; 11 nucleotides line up with TRBD2. CDR1 LGHNT and CDR2 FRNRAP come from the germline V gene. V dropped 6 bases and J dropped 4; count of bases not matched to a gene: 9. The CDR3 contains 16 residues. CDR3 protein: CASGAGTSGGADTQYF. The DNA for the CDR3 is TGTGCTAGTGGGGCCGGGACTAGCGGCGGGGCAGATACGCAGTATTTT.

The chain is built from TRBV5-4 and TRBJ2-7, with TRBD2 matching over 7 bases. Germline V CDR1 and CDR2: SGHNT, YYREEE (reference sequence). The CDR3 has 15 amino acids. V shed 0 bases, J shed 2 bases, and the junction held 5 bases outside the gene matches. CDR3 region: CASSLGIGRAYEQYF. In DNA, the CDR3 is TGTGCCAGCAGCTTGGGTATAGGGAGGGCCTACGAGCAGTACTTC.

CDR3 in amino acids: CASSPRGYEQYF. The CDR3 bases are TGTGCCAGCTCACCCCGGGGGTACGAGCAGTACTTC. This rearrangement joins TRBV18 to TRBJ2-7, with a weak D call TRBD2 (6 bases). This CDR3 contains 12 residues. Trimming took off 3 bases at V and 4 bases at J, with 7 bases between the two ends. CDR1 is KGHSH, CDR2 LQKENI, per germline.

The chain combines TRBV7-3 with TRBJ2-7; D might be TRBD2 (6 bases). V dropped 2 bases and J dropped 1 base, with 9 bases sitting between them. The CDR3 has 14 amino acids. Germline lookup yields CDR1 SGHTA and CDR2 FQGTGA. CDR3 nucleotides: TGTGCCAGCAGCTTAGGGACTGGGTCCTACGAGCAGTACTTC. It encodes CASSLGTGSYEQYF.

The chain carries TRBV11-3 and TRBJ2-5; TRBD1 agrees at 7 bases. V gave up 1 base and J gave up 4 bases; unmatched junction bases: 9. The CDR3 consists of 16 residues. Germline loops: CDR1 SGHNT, CDR2 YENEEA. The chain's CDR3 is CASSLGGHRGVETQYF. The DNA of the CDR3 is TGTGCCAGCAGCTTAGGAGGTCACAGGGGTGTAGAGACCCAGTACTTC.

The chain carries TRBV6-9 and TRBJ1-2, with D maybe TRBD1 (5 bases). CDR3 size: 15 residues. The germline V and J ends were trimmed by 4 bases and 1 base, with 13 bases remaining between them. Germline values: CDR1 MNHGY, CDR2 SVAAGI. The CDR3 coding sequence is TGTGCCAGCAGTTTCTGGGGGGGATATAACTATGGCTACACCTTC. It codes for CASSFWGGYNYGYTF.

This clone was detected a few times. The chain is built from TRBV5-5 and TRBJ1-1; the match to TRBD1 covers 8 bases. The CDR3 extends over 14 amino acids. Germline CDR1 is SGHKS and CDR2 is YYEKEE (reference sequence). V lost 4 bases, J lost 1 base, and 3 bases stayed unmatched. CDR3 protein: CASSLTGANTEAFF. DNA of the CDR3: TGTGCCAGCAGCCTGACAGGGGCGAACACTGAAGCTTTCTTT.

This chain connects TRBV18 to TRBJ1-4, with TRBD1 matching 7 bases. J was trimmed by 0 bases and V by 3 bases; bases with no gene match: 10. The CDR3 is 18 residues long. Germline CDR1 reads KGHSH; CDR2 reads LQKENI. The DNA of the CDR3 is TGTGCCAGCTCACCGCAGGGACAGTCGCACACAACTAATGAAAAACTGTTTTTT. Residues: CASSPQGQSHTTNEKLFF.

The J gene is TRBJ1-3, the V gene TRBV27; 9 nucleotides align to TRBD1. Germline trimming cut 5 bases from V and 2 bases from J; bases unmatched to any gene: 10. This CDR3 region has 17 residues. Germline assignment: CDR1 MNHEY and CDR2 SMNVEV (reference sequence). The CDR3 protein is CASSPARDRAPGNTIYF. DNA of the CDR3: TGTGCCAGCAGTCCCGCGAGGGACAGGGCCCCTGGAAACACCATATATTTT.

The gene calls are TRBV15 and TRBJ2-1; 8 bases line up with TRBD2. Trimming cost V 1 base and J 7 bases; bases outside gene matches: 12. Per the germline V gene, CDR1 is LNHNV and CDR2 is YYDKDF (reference sequence). The CDR3 consists of 17 residues. This CDR3 reads CATSRGSLREGLNEQFF. The CDR3, as DNA: TGTGCCACCAGCAGAGGTTCCCTACGGGAGGGGTTGAATGAGCAGTTCTTC.

The chain employs TRBV5-4 and TRBJ2-1, with a possible D match to TRBD2 (7 bases). This CDR3 is 15 amino acids long. The V end lost 4 bases, the J end lost 10 bases, and 21 bases lay between the germline ends. Germline-derived CDR1 and CDR2 are SGHNT and YYREEE (reference sequence). This CDR3 is CASSARTAGSEEQFF. The CDR3 DNA sequence: TGTGCCAGCAGCGCTCGGACAGCGGGGTCCGAGGAGCAGTTCTTC.

The V gene is TRBV6-6, the J gene TRBJ2-1; maybe TRBD1 (5 bases). The CDR3 is 16 amino acids. The germline V and J ends were trimmed by 0 bases and 7 bases, with 16 bases remaining between them. The germline gives CDR1 MNHNY, CDR2 SVGAGI (reference sequence). The CDR3 DNA is TGTGCCAGCAGTTACTCGGCAACAGGCAAGGGGAATGAGCAGTTCTTC. This translates into CASSYSATGKGNEQFF.

J is TRBJ2-2 and V is TRBV11-2; D perhaps matches TRBD1 (6 bases). This CDR3 comprises 15 residues. Trimming took 5 bases from V and 0 from J, leaving 10 bases between them. The germline V gene has CDR1 SGHAT and CDR2 FQNNGV. CDR3 protein: CASSEQGANTGELFF. The CDR3 DNA sequence: TGTGCCAGCAGCGAACAGGGAGCGAACACCGGGGAGCTGTTTTTT.

This clone was seen only a few times. The chain combines TRBV19 with TRBJ2-2, with 16 bases fitting TRBD2. This CDR3 region has 16 residues. The V gene's germline CDR1 is LNHDA and CDR2 SQIVND (reference sequence). V shed 9 bases and J 5 bases; nucleotides not matched to a gene: 6. The CDR3 nucleotides read TGTGCCAGCACCGGGACTAGCGGGGGGGAGACCGGGGAGCTGTTTTTT. As protein: CASTGTSGGETGELFF. Variable domain in full (rest from reference TRBV19 and TRBJ2-2): DGGITQSPKYLFRKEGQNVTLSCEQNLNHDAMYWYRQDPGQGLRLIYYSQIVNDFQKGDIAEGYSVSREKKESFPLTVTSAQKNPTAFYLCASTGTSGGETGELFFGEGSRLTVL.

The chain carries TRBV15 and TRBJ2-2; TRBD2 agrees at 11 bases. This CDR3 comprises 17 residues. The germline V gene encodes CDR1 LNHNV and CDR2 YYDKDF (reference sequence). The J segment lost 4 bases and the V segment lost 5 bases, leaving 9 bases of the junction unmatched. This CDR3 is CATSRGLAAVSTGELFF. In nucleotides, the CDR3 is TGTGCCACCAGCCGGGGACTAGCGGCGGTGAGCACCGGGGAGCTGTTTTTT. The full variable domain, rest sourced from reference TRBV15 and TRBJ2-2, is DAMVIQNPRYQVTQFGKPVTLSCSQTLNHNVMYWYQQKSSQAPKLLFHYYDKDFNNEADTPDNFQSRRPNTSFCFLDIRSPGLGDTAMYLCATSRGLAAVSTGELFFGEGSRLTVL.

This chain joins TRBV6-4 and TRBJ2-1; possible D gene TRBD2, 6 bases. The CDR3 has 15 residues. Germline loops: CDR1 MRHNA, CDR2 SNTAGT. V lost 2 bases and J lost 7, with 15 bases in between. CDR3 in amino acids: CASSDEAGPSNEQFF. CDR3 DNA sequence: TGTGCCAGCAGTGACGAGGCGGGGCCCTCGAATGAGCAGTTCTTC.

This chain uses TRBV5-4 with TRBJ1-3, with D tentatively TRBD1 (5 bases). The V gene's germline CDR1 is SGHNT and CDR2 YYREEE (reference sequence). Between the trimmed V and J ends, which lost 2 bases and 0 bases, there was a span of 12 bases. There are 16 residues in the CDR3. The CDR3 region is CASSLRGVDSGNTIYF. DNA for the CDR3: TGTGCCAGCAGCTTACGGGGGGTCGACTCTGGAAACACCATATATTTT.

The CDR3 region is CASSLTEGFQPQHF. CDR3 bases: TGTGCCAGCAGCCTGACAGAAGGCTTTCAGCCCCAGCATTTT. The chain couples TRBV7-8 to TRBJ1-5, with D tentatively TRBD1 (5 bases). The CDR3 sequence is 14 residues long. In germline, CDR1 is SGHVS, CDR2 FQNEAQ. V was pared by 5 bases and J by 6 bases, with 14 bases between.

The chain joins TRBV7-2 to TRBJ2-7, with D possibly TRBD1 on 6 matching bases. V was clipped by 1 base and J by 3 bases, with 10 bases between them. Looked up from germline, CDR1 is SGHTA and CDR2 is FQGNSA. This CDR3 contains 14 residues. The CDR3 coding sequence is TGTGCCAGCAGCTTAGACAGGGTCCACTACGAGCAGTACTTC. Translated: CASSLDRVHYEQYF.

This clone was seen once. V is TRBV5-1 and J is TRBJ2-1, with TRBD2 identical over 13 bases. The CDR3 is 15 residues long. J lost 7 bases, V lost 2 bases, and 3 bases had no gene match. Germline V gene lookup returns CDR1 SGHRS and CDR2 YFSETQ. CDR3 nucleotide sequence: TGCGCCAGCAGCTTTACTAGCGGGAGGGGTAATGAGCAGTTCTTC. Translated, it gives CASSFTSGRGNEQFF. The entire variable domain, with the rest obtained from reference TRBV5-1 and TRBJ2-1, is as follows: KAGVTQTPRYLIKTRGQQVTLSCSPISGHRSVSWYQQTPGQGLQFLFEYFSETQRNKGNFPGRFSGRQFSNSRSEMNVSTLELGDSALYLCASSFTSGRGNEQFFGPGTRLTVL.